This entry describes one T cell receptor (beta chain). The specificity of this receptor is unknown. No base-level quality is on record; no much larger clone is a single base apart. These data come from a study of T cells in Graves' hyperthyroidism and ophthalmopathy (dated by TCRdb to between 2018 and 2021). Background for the entire study: Peripheral blood was sampled at the time of initial diagnosis, prior to any treatment. To identify TCR V-J signatures that set the groups apart, the researchers used a discovery cohort of 100 or so patients, made up of 43 with Graves' ophthalmopathy and about 60 with stable Graves' hyperthyroidism. Whether ophthalmopathy could be predicted prospectively was tested in an independent validation cohort made up of under 20 hyperthyroidism patients plus 17 patients who later progressed to ophthalmopathy. The 75 to 100 discovery patients were randomly split 7:3 into training and test sets. Thyroid tissue and blood T-cell repertoires from six Graves' hyperthyroidism patients were also compared in the study. Following sampling, methimazole starting at 30 mg daily was given to hyperthyroidism patients, and high-dose intravenous methylprednisolone was given to ophthalmopathy patients. The paper describes TCR Vbeta CDR3 sequencing of 140 or so peripheral blood samples, made up of roughly 40 ophthalmopathy patients, roughly 75 hyperthyroidism patients and 17 progressor patients.

TCR beta CDR3 regions were amplified from RNA transcripts. For the first round of RT-PCR on the TCR CDR3, the HTBI primer set was used together with the Qiagen OneStep RT-PCR kit. A second multiplex PCR round built the libraries, followed by size selection and purification. The libraries were sequenced on an Illumina HiSeq2000 using paired-end 100 bp reads. The original pipeline was this. Raw data were processed with SOAPnuke, discarding reads with adapters, uncalled bases, mean Phred below 15, or no exact constant-primer or identifier match. High-quality paired reads were merged using COPE v1.2.5, and each unique nucleotide sequence was defined as a clonotype. MiTCR v1.1 was used to align clonotypes to the IMGT TRBV, TRBD and TRBJ reference segments. The analysis was restricted to V-J combinations with a frequency above 0.0001, which together covered 99% to 99.2% of the repertoires. A TCS score was defined as the ratio between F50 (clonal expansion) and ExV (chaos), using BLOSUM62-based TCRdist between CDR3 peptides within each V-J. Welch's t-statistics and random forest reduced 450 to 600 V-J features to 10 to 15, which were used in a naive Bayes classifier (R e1071). The public reads were run again by TCRdb, first through fastp at Q25 and then through MiXCR, and only productive beta chains were kept. Each CDR3 protein appears once, grouped with its most common genes and DNA. It is TCRdb's table, rather than the study itself, that gives the V and J calls and clone size. This sample gives 500,000 to 550,000 distinct CDR3 sequences in total; around 21% of them show up just once. Together, the top ten hold 26% of the sample.

A patient counted as having stable Graves' hyperthyroidism if no progression to ophthalmopathy occurred over 18 months of follow-up. The hyperthyroidism patients were between 18 and 65 years old and newly diagnosed, with a disease duration of less than 2 months. Any patient with an uncontrolled infection, another autoimmune disease, pregnancy or lactation was excluded. Diagnoses were based on clinical symptoms, serum thyroxine and TRAb, thyroid ultrasound and orbital computed tomography. PBMCs were isolated from 7.5 to 10 ml of fresh peripheral blood by Ficoll-Paque density gradient centrifugation. Total RNA was extracted with Trizol reagent, and quality was checked on an Agilent 2100 Bioanalyzer. Inclusive of the bounding cysteine and phenylalanine, the CDR3 is 13 residues long. Kept here is only the CDR3 DNA, which spans 39 bases and is read in frame from base 1. V trim: 4 bases; J trim: 5 bases; unmatched bases: 4. The germline V gene (reference sequence) gives CDR1 as DFQATT and CDR2 as SNEGSKA.

What the authors observed across the whole study: A 13 V-J signature model separated ophthalmopathy from stable hyperthyroidism, with over 85% sensitivity and roughly 82% specificity in cross-validation and 80%/75% in testing. Blood samples also contained most of the expanded thyroid clonotypes (frequency above 0.001), which suggests that blood repertoires may reflect thyroid immune responses. In validation, the model predicted progression to ophthalmopathy a median of roughly 6.2 months before onset, with approximately 71% sensitivity and more than 72% specificity. Sample size was not statistically predetermined, and blinding of investigators to group allocation was not performed.

Sequenced input: blood. The source of this sequence is a man younger than 30 with Graves' hyperthyroidism. This receptor chain uses TRBV20-1 and TRBJ2-7, with 11 junctional bases fitting TRBD2. In nucleotide form, the sequence is TGCAGTGCTATAGCGGGAGGGAGGAACGAGCAGTACTTC. Its protein is CSAIAGGRNEQYF.